This T cell receptor (beta chain) was found in a study of blood T cells in healthy people across ages (dated by TCRdb to between 2014 and 2016). The study in broad terms: In model experiments, roughly one uniquely barcoded TCR beta cDNA molecule per two T cells was captured by template switching. Using deep sequencing normalized with unique cDNA molecular identifiers, the study measured how TCR beta repertoire diversity changes with age. The donors were divided into four age groups: young (average roughly 17 years), middle-aged (approximately 39), aged (around 67) and long-lived (about 84). Two additional independent replicas of 1 million unique cDNA reads from the same blood draw were analyzed for two donors (one aged 18 to 30 and one aged 80 or older). General study outcomes and caveats: Bulk unsorted PBMC profiling prevented conclusive comparison of naive and antigen-experienced compartments. As age increased, observed TCR beta diversity per million T cells dropped in a roughly linear way, and a significant reduction was already evident by age 40. A strong correlation was found between observed TCR beta diversity and the percentage of naive T cells measured by flow cytometry. Estimates of total diversity from one million sequenced T cells were regarded as lower bounds and underestimates. The long-lived group showed more naive CD4+ T cells, fewer expanded clones and increased TCR diversity than the aged group, suggesting age selection. Because the CMV infection status of the donors was unknown, age-related changes in expanded clonotypes may potentially have been confounded.

From cysteine to phenylalanine, the CDR3 is 14 amino acids long. Only the CDR3 region is kept as DNA, spanning 42 bases read in frame from base 1. The V end gives up 2 bases and the J end 4 bases, leaving 1 base in the junction not matched to a gene. The germline V gene encodes CDR1 SGHRS and CDR2 YFSETQ. The library was made by 5' RACE. The data were produced on an Illumina HiSeq 2500. A second PCR of 7 to 11 cycles was run with a J-beta primer mix and a sample-barcoded 5' primer. A unique molecular identifier was introduced onto each TCR beta cDNA molecule by a template-switch 5' adaptor carrying 12 random nucleotides. Each sample yielded at least 3 million CDR3-containing paired-end reads. First-strand cDNA synthesis was performed from all RNA using the Mint cDNA synthesis kit, with priming by a TRBC-specific oligonucleotide. After uracil-DNA glycosylase treatment, a first 18-cycle PCR used universal primers M1SS and BC2_uni_R on all cDNA. On the authors' methods: Each sample was normalized by randomly selecting 1 million high-quality reads, each carrying a distinct molecular identifier. Reads with shared molecular identifiers were discarded instead of being binned into consensus sequences. MiTCR, set to a Q25 quality threshold and the strictest error-elimination algorithm, was used for CDR3 identification, clonotype clustering and error correction. A nonparametric unseen species model with Euler transformation was used to estimate a lower bound on total TCR beta diversity. TCRdb reanalyzed the raw reads on its own, using fastp at Q25 for trimming and MiXCR for clone calling, and kept in-frame beta chains. Rows matching on CDR3 protein sequence are summarized as one entry with the most common DNA and genes. In this record, the V and J calls reflect TCRdb's handling and not the investigators' own analysis. Recorded for this sample are more than 450,000 distinct CDR3 sequences; about 27% of them occurred a single time. The leading ten clones occupy roughly 3.5% of the sample.

Systemically healthy Caucasian individuals from Russia, 39 in total and aged roughly 6 to 90 years, were included as donors. Approximately 10 milliliters of peripheral blood were collected from each donor into EDTA-treated Vacutainer tubes. PBMCs were isolated by Ficoll-Paque density-gradient centrifugation, with at least 6 million obtained per sample. Trizol reagent was used to extract total RNA from the PBMCs, yielding at least 6 micrograms per sample. The percentages of naive CD45RAhigh/CD27high T cells were determined by flow cytometry on a PBMC aliquot from every donor. This clonotype was seen a handful of times. Its antigen has not been determined. No much larger clone exists at a distance of one base, and base qualities are not known. These same data were also listed under a study on T cells of mothers and their children. From the second report: Nine systemically healthy Caucasian individuals, comprising three mothers and their six children, were included as donors. cDNA synthesis consumed the entire amount of extracted RNA, loaded at around 1.5 ug RNA in each 15 ul reaction. In the second PCR, the M1S primer added sample barcodes and 2-4 random nucleotides. Each mother yielded over 8.5 million TCR beta CDR3 reads and each child 2.5 million to 3 million reads. TCR recombination output is similarly shaped by thymic selection in related and unrelated pairs, with a minor effect exerted by inherited differences. Normalized repertoire overlap in related mother-child pairs was always slightly higher than in unrelated mother-child pairs, but the difference was never significant. With a sensitivity of about 100 clones per million clonotypes, no persistent microchimeric T cell clones were detected. Deep NGS was used in the study to compare the TCR beta repertoires of mothers and children and to look for features that separate related mother-child pairs from unrelated individuals. On average, the children were roughly 11 +/- 4 years old, while the mothers were about 40 +/- 4 years old. After adapter ligation was performed with NEBNext reagents, the libraries were sequenced on an Illumina HiSeq 2000 with 100+100 nt paired-end reads. To avoid cross-contamination, the mother libraries and the child libraries were prepared a month apart and sequenced in separate runs. For each donor, somewhere between roughly 450,000 and 2,100,000 distinct TCR beta clonotypes were identified. Naive TCR beta clonotypes were estimated from low-frequency clonotypes matched to each donor's FACS-determined naive share, without sorting.

Rearrangement joined TRBV5-1 to TRBJ1-2; 11 of the junction bases match TRBD1. The sample taken for sequencing was blood. This clonotype was sampled from a boy younger than 10 in good health. The CDR3 protein sequence reads: CASSFGQGAYGYTF. The nucleotides read TGCGCCAGCAGCTTCGGACAGGGGGCCTATGGCTACACCTTC.